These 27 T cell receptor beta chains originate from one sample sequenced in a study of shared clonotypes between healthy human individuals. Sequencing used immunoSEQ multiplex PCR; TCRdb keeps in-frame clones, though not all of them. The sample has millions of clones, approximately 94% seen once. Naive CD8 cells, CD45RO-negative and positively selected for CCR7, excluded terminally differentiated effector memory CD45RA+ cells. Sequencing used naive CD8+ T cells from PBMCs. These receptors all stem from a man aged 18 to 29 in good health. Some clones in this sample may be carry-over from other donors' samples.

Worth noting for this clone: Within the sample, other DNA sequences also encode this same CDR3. The CDR3 DNA reads as TGTGCCAGCAGCTTGCTTCCGGGATACAATGAGCAGTTCTTC. This codes for CASSLLPGYNEQFF. The chain combines TRBV5-6 with TRBJ2-1, with D possibly TRBD2 on 5 matching bases. CDR1 is SGHDT and CDR2 is YYEEEE in the germline V gene. Trimming shortened V by 1 base and J by 4 bases, and 9 bases separated the two germline ends. The CDR3 totals 14 residues.

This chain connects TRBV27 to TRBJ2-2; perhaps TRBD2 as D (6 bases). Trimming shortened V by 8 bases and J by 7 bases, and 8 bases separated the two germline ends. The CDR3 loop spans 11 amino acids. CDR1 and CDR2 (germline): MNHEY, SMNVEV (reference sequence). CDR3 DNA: TGTGCCAGCGCGGGGCGCGGGGAGCTGTTTTTT. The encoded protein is CASAGRGELFF.

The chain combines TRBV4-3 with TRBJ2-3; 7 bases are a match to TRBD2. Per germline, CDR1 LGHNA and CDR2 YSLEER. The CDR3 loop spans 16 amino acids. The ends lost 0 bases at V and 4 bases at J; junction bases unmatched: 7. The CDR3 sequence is CASSQDIASGADTQYF. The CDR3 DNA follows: TGCGCCAGCAGCCAAGATATCGCTAGCGGCGCAGATACGCAGTATTTT.

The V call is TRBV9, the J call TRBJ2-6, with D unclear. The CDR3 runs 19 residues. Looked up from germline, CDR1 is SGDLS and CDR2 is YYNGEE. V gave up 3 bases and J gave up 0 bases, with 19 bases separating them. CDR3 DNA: TGTGCCAGCAGCGAGTGGGATCCCTTGCAGAACTCTGGGGCCAACGTCCTGACTTTC. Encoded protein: CASSEWDPLQNSGANVLTF. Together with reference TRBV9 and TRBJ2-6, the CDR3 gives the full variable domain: DSGVTQTPKHLITATGQRVTLRCSPRSGDLSVYWYQQSLDQGLQFLIQYYNGEERAKGNILERFSAQQFPDLHSELNLSSLELGDSALYFCASSEWDPLQNSGANVLTFGAGSRLTVL.

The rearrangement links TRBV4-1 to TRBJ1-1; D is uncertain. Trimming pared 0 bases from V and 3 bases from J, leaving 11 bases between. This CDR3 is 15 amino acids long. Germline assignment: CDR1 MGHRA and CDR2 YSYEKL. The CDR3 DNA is TGCGCCAGCAGCCAAGATCGGTTTCGAGACACTGAAGCTTTCTTT. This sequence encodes CASSQDRFRDTEAFF.

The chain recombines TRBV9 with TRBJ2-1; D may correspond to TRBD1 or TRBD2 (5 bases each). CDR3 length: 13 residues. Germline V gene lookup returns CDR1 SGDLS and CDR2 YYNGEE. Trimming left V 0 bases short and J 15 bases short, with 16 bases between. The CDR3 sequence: CASSVGGKANLFF. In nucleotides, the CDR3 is TGTGCCAGCAGCGTAGGGGGGAAGGCCAATCTGTTCTTC.

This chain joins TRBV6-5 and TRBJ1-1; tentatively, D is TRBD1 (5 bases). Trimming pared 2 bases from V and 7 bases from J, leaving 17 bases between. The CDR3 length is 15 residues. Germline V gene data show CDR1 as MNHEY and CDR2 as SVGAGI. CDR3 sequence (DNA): TGTGCCAGCAGTTACCGGCCGGGGCTGGTCGGTGAAGCTTTCTTT. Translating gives CASSYRPGLVGEAFF.

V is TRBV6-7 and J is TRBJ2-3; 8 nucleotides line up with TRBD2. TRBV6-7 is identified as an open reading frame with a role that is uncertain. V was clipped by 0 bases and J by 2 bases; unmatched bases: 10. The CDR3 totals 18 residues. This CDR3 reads CASSYSILAGLHTDTQYF. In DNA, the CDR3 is TGTGCCAGCAGTTACTCCATCTTAGCGGGACTACACACAGATACGCAGTATTTT.

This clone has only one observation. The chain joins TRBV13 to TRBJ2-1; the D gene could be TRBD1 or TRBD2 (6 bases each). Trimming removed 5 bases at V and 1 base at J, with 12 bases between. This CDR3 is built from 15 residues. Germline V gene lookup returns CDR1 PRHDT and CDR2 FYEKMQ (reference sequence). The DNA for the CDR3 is TGTGCCAGCAGCGACGGAGGGGGGTCCTACAATGAGCAGTTCTTC. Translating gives CASSDGGGSYNEQFF.

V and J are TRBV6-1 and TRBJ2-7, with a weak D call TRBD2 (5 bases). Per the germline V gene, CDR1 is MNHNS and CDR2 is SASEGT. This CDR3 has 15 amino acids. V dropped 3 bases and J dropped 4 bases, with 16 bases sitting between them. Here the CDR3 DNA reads TGTGCCAGCAGTGAGCTAACAAGCGGTGGGTACGAGCAGTACTTC. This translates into CASSELTSGGYEQYF.

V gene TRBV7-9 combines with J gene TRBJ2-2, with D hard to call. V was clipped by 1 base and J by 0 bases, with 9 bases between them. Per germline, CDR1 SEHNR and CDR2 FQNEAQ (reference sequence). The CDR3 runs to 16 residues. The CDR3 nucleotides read TGTGCCAGCAGCTTAGTTGCCCGAACGAACACCGGGGAGCTGTTTTTT. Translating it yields CASSLVARTNTGELFF.

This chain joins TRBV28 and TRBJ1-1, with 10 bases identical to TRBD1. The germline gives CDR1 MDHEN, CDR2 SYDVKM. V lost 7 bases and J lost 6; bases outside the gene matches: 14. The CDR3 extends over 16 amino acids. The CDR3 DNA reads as TGTGCCAGCACTCAAAGACCGGGACAGGGGTGGCCTGAAGCTTTCTTT. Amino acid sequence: CASTQRPGQGWPEAFF.

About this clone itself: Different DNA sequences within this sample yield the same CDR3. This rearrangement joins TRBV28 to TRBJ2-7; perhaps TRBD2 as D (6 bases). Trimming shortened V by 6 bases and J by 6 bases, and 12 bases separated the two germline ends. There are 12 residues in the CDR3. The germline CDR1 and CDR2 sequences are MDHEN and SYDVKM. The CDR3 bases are TGTGCCAGCAGCGGGAGAGGAGGCGAGCAGTACTTC. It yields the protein CASSGRGGEQYF.

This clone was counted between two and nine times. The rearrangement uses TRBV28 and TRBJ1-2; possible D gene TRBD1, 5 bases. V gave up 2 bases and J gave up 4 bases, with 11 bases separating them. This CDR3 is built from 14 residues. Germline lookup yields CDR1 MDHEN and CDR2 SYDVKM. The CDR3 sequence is CASSLTSTGYGYTF. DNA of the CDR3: TGTGCCAGCAGTTTAACATCTACAGGCTATGGCTACACCTTC.

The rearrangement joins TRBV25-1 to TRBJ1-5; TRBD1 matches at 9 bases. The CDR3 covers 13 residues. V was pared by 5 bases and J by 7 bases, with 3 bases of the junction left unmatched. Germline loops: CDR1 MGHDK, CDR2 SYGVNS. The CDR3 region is CASSTGGGQPQHF. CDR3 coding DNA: TGTGCCAGCAGTACAGGGGGCGGCCAGCCCCAGCATTTT. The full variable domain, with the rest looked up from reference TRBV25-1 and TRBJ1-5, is EADIYQTPRYLVIGTGKKITLECSQTMGHDKMYWYQQDPGMELHLIHYSYGVNSTEKGDLSSESTVSRIRTEHFPLTLESARPSHTSQYLCASSTGGGQPQHFGDGTRLSIL.

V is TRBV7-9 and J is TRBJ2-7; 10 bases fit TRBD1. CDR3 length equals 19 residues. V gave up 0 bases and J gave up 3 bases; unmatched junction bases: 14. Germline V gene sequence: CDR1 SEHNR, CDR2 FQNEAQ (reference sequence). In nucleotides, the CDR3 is TGTGCCAGCAGCTTAGCTCTAATCGTAGGGACAGGGGATAACTACGAGCAGTACTTC. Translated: CASSLALIVGTGDNYEQYF. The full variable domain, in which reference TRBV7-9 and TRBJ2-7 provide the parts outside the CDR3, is DTGVSQNPRHKITKRGQNVTFRCDPISEHNRLYWYRQTLGQGPEFLTYFQNEAQLEKSRLLSDRFSAERPKGSFSTLEIQRTEQGDSAMYLCASSLALIVGTGDNYEQYFGPGTRLTVT.

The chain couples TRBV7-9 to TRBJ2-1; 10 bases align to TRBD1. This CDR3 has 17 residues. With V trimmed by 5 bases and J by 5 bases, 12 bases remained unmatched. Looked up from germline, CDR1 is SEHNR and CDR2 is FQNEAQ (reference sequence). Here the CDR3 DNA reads TGTGCCAGCAGCAGACCCTTCGGGACAGGGGAGAACAATGAGCAGTTCTTC. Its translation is CASSRPFGTGENNEQFF. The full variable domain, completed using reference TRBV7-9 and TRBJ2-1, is DTGVSQNPRHKITKRGQNVTFRCDPISEHNRLYWYRQTLGQGPEFLTYFQNEAQLEKSRLLSDRFSAERPKGSFSTLEIQRTEQGDSAMYLCASSRPFGTGENNEQFFGPGTRLTVL.

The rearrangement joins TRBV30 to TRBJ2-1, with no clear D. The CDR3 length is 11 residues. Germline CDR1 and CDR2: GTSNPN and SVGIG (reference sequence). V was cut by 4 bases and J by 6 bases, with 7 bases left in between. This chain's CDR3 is CAWTLFNEQFF. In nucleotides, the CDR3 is TGTGCCTGGACGCTGTTCAATGAGCAGTTCTTC.

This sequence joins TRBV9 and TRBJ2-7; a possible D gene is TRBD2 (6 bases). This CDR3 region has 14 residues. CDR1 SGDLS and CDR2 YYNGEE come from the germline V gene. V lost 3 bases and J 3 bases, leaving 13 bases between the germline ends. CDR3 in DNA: TGTGCCAGCAGCGCCTCCCTGGACTACTACGAGCAGTACTTC. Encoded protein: CASSASLDYYEQYF.

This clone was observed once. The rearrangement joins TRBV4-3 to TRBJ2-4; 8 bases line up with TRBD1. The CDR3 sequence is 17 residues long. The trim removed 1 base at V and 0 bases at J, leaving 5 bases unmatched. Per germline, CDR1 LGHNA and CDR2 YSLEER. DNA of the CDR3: TGCGCCAGCAGCCAAGCCGCGGACAGGGAAGCCAAAAACATTCAGTACTTC. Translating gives CASSQAADREAKNIQYF.

The DNA for the CDR3 is TGTGCCAGCAGCCAAGATTGGCGGGGAGGGTACCAAGAGACCCAGTACTTC. Its translation: CASSQDWRGGYQETQYF. The chain has TRBV14 and TRBJ2-5; 7 bases line up with TRBD2. Germline CDR1 reads SGHDN; CDR2 reads FVKESK. The J segment lost 0 bases and the V segment lost 0 bases, leaving 7 bases of the junction unmatched. The CDR3 length is 17 residues. Complete variable domain (other parts from reference TRBV14 and TRBJ2-5): EAGVTQFPSHSVIEKGQTVTLRCDPISGHDNLYWYRRVMGKEIKFLLHFVKESKQDESGMPNNRFLAERTGGTYSTLKVQPAELEDSGVYFCASSQDWRGGYQETQYFGPGTRLLVL.

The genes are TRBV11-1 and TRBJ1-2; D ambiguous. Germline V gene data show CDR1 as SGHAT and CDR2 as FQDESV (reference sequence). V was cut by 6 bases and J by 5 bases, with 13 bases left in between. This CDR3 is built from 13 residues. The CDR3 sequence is CASSSGAGYGYTF. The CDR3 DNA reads TGTGCCAGCAGTTCGGGCGCGGGGTATGGCTACACCTTC.

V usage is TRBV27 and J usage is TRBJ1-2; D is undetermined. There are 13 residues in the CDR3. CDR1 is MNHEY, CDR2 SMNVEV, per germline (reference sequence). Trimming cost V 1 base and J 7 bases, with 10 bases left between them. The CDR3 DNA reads TGTGCCAGCAGTTTATTAGGCAGTGCTGGCTACACCTTC. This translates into CASSLLGSAGYTF.

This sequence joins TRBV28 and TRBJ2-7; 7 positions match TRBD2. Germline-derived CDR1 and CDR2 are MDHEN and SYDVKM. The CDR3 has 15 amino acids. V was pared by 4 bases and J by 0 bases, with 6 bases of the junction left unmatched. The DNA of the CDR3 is TGTGCCAGCAGTTATGGGCTAGCGGACTCCTACGAGCAGTACTTC. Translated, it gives CASSYGLADSYEQYF.

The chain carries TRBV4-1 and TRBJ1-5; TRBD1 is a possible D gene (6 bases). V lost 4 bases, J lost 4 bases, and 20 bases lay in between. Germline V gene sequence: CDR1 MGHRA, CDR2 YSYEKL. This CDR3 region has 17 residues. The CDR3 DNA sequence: TGCGCCAGCAGCCTATCACAGGGATTCGTAGGGAATCAGCCCCAGCATTTT. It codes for CASSLSQGFVGNQPQHF.

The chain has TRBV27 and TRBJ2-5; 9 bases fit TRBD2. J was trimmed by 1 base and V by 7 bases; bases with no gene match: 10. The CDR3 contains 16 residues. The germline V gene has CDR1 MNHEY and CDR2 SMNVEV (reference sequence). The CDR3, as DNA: TGTGCCAGCAACCGGAGGGGCGGGAGGGCCCAAGAGACCCAGTACTTC. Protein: CASNRRGGRAQETQYF.

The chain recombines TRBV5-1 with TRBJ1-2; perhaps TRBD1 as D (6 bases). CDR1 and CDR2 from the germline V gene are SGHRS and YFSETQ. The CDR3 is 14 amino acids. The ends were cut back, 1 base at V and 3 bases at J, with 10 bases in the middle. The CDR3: CASSLPGGDYGYTF. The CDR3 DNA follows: TGCGCCAGCAGCTTGCCGGGGGGCGACTATGGCTACACCTTC.